This entry concerns a single TCR beta chain. What it binds is not known. These data are taken from a study of blood T cells in healthy people across ages. Alongside a J-beta primer mix, a sample-barcoded 5' primer served in a second PCR lasting 7 to 11 cycles. TCRdb reprocessed the 5' RACE reads with MiXCR, giving one entry per CDR3 protein. The sample shows 730,000 or so distinct CDR3 sequences, 40% to 45% of them seen only once. Study results and caveats: Diversity was estimated from one million T cells, and these estimates were considered underestimates.

Sequenced input: blood. The sequence was obtained from an elderly man in good health.

CDR3: CASSRQTGRGGETQYF. As DNA, the CDR3 is TGCGCCAGCAGCCGTCAGACAGGGCGCGGGGGAGAGACCCAGTACTTC. This chain uses TRBV4-3 with TRBJ2-5, with D possibly called TRBD1 or TRBD2 (7 bases each). The CDR3 runs 16 residues. V gave up 4 bases and J gave up 4 bases, with 19 bases separating them. Germline V gene data show CDR1 as LGHNA and CDR2 as YSLEER.